The 18 T cell receptor beta chains below were found in one sample sequenced in a study of CD8+ T cells in alopecia areata (dated by TCRdb to about 2018). Library preparation employed the immunoSEQ multiplex PCR assay. RNA was extracted from all samples and reverse transcribed into cDNA as template for TCR sequencing. TCRdb holds this immuneACCESS table with in-frame rearrangements only. Some clones are missing; in checked studies, unresolved V genes explain under half, and the rest has no known cause. For this sample there are a few hundred thousand clones; approximately 40% appear just once. The ten largest clones represent about 2.4% of the sample. Interpreted using the paper, the treatment or condition label stands for: oral pan-JAK inhibitor, 5-10 mg twice daily. The sample consisted of CD4+ T cells sorted from blood, taken at approximately week 39, from a patient treated with tofacitinib. These receptors were taken from a human donor with alopecia areata.

This clone occurred a few times. The V call is TRBV29-1, the J call TRBJ2-7; D might be TRBD2 (5 bases). The CDR3 totals 14 residues. V was trimmed by 6 bases and J by 2 bases, leaving 17 bases between them. The germline CDR1 and CDR2 sequences are SQVTM and ANQGSEA. CDR3 bases: TGCAGCGTCCGGACTGTTGGGCTTCCCTACGAGCAGTACTTC. Translated: CSVRTVGLPYEQYF.

The chain employs TRBV29-1 and TRBJ2-2; D call uncertain. The CDR3 length is 14 residues. Trimming took off 6 bases at V and 2 bases at J, with 13 bases between the two ends. Germline-derived CDR1 and CDR2 are SQVTM and ANQGSEA. The CDR3 loop is CSVRRSINTGELFF. DNA of the CDR3: TGCAGCGTCCGTAGGAGTATAAACACCGGGGAGCTGTTTTTT.

The J gene is TRBJ1-1, the V gene TRBV4-2; D not resolved. Trimming took off 1 base at V and 8 bases at J, with 14 bases between the two ends. The CDR3 runs 14 residues. From germline, CDR1 is LGHNA and CDR2 YNFKEQ. DNA of the CDR3: TGTGCCAGCAGCCAAGTTAATTCGGTCGCCGAAGCTTTCTTT. This encodes CASSQVNSVAEAFF.

The rearrangement joins TRBV29-1 to TRBJ2-5; D may be TRBD2 (7 bases). The CDR3 consists of 14 residues. Deletions cut 4 bases from V and 9 bases from J, with 21 bases between. Germline V gene lookup returns CDR1 SQVTM and CDR2 ANQGSEA. Here the CDR3 reads CSVATGGGQNAQYF. CDR3 DNA: TGCAGCGTTGCGACAGGCGGGGGTCAAAATGCCCAGTACTTC.

This chain joins TRBV5-4 and TRBJ2-3; TRBD2 aligns across 12 bases. The junction had 3 bases not matched to a gene; V was cut back by 4 bases and J by 0 bases. Germline V gene lookup returns CDR1 SGHNT and CDR2 YYREEE (reference sequence). This CDR3 spans 16 amino acids. The CDR3 reads CASSAGTSGSTDTQYF. Written as DNA, the CDR3 is TGTGCCAGCAGCGCGGGGACTAGCGGGAGCACAGATACGCAGTATTTT. The whole variable domain, remainder taken from reference TRBV5-4 and TRBJ2-3, is ETGVTQSPTHLIKTRGQQVTLRCSSQSGHNTVSWYQQALGQGPQFIFQYYREEENGRGNFPPRFSGLQFPNYSSELNVNALELDDSALYLCASSAGTSGSTDTQYFGPGTRLTVL.

V gene TRBV27 combines with J gene TRBJ1-1; no reliable D call. This CDR3 is 14 amino acids long. V lost 2 bases and J lost 6, with 13 bases in between. Looked up from germline, CDR1 is MNHEY and CDR2 is SMNVEV (reference sequence). The CDR3 loop reads CASSLTAPTPEAFF. The CDR3 region has the DNA TGTGCCAGCAGTTTAACGGCCCCAACCCCTGAAGCTTTCTTT.

This chain joins TRBV4-1 and TRBJ2-3; D is uncertain. The CDR3 has 13 residues. Trimming took off 2 bases at V and 8 bases at J, with 11 bases between the two ends. CDR1 is MGHRA and CDR2 is YSYEKL in the germline V gene. In DNA, the CDR3 is TGCGCCAGCAGCCAACAACAGCGAAGTACGCAGTATTTT. It encodes CASSQQQRSTQYF.

The chain combines TRBV29-1 with TRBJ1-4; D gene unclear. The CDR3 extends over 12 amino acids. Germline loops: CDR1 SQVTM, CDR2 ANQGSEA. Trimming removed 2 bases from V and 6 bases from J, with 7 bases in between. In DNA, the CDR3 is TGCAGCGTTGAATACCAGTATGAAAAACTGTTTTTT. As protein: CSVEYQYEKLFF.

The V call is TRBV30, the J call TRBJ1-5; D is ambiguous. Per germline, CDR1 GTSNPN and CDR2 SVGIG (reference sequence). V lost 3 bases, J lost 5 bases, and 14 bases lay in between. The CDR3 covers 14 residues. The CDR3 is CAWSAGRNDQPQHF. CDR3 nucleotides: TGTGCCTGGAGCGCCGGACGGAACGATCAGCCCCAGCATTTT.

The chain recombines TRBV7-3 with TRBJ2-1; 9 nucleotides line up with TRBD2. CDR1 is SGHTA, CDR2 FQGTGA, per germline. J was trimmed by 6 bases and V by 5 bases; bases with no gene match: 11. The CDR3 sequence is 16 residues long. The CDR3 nucleotides read TGTGCCAGCAGCGCTTCAGGGACTAGCATTGCCAATGAGCAGTTCTTC. Its translation: CASSASGTSIANEQFF.

J is TRBJ2-7 and V is TRBV25-1; D gene ambiguous. V lost 5 bases, J lost 9 bases, and 11 bases lay in between. CDR1 is MGHDK and CDR2 is SYGVNS in the germline V gene. CDR3 length equals 11 residues. The CDR3 is CASSRASMQYF. The CDR3 coding sequence is TGTGCCAGCAGTCGGGCCTCAATGCAGTACTTC.

This clone appeared a few times. Other DNA sequences within the sample encode an identical CDR3. V is TRBV18 and J is TRBJ2-7; D not resolved. This CDR3 contains 12 residues. Deletions cut 3 bases from V and 4 bases from J, with 7 bases between. The germline CDR1 and CDR2 sequences are KGHSH and LQKENI. This CDR3 is CASSPGRYEQYF. The CDR3 DNA is TGTGCCAGCTCACCCGGACGGTACGAGCAGTACTTC.

The chain joins TRBV30 to TRBJ2-7; TRBD1 matches 9 bases. Germline V gene sequence: CDR1 GTSNPN, CDR2 SVGIG (reference sequence). CDR3 length equals 15 residues. V trimming: 2 bases; J trimming: 4 bases; junction bases outside the gene matches: 9. The CDR3 DNA reads TGTGCCTGGAGTCGAGCTACAGGGGGCGGATACGAGCAGTACTTC. Its translation is CAWSRATGGGYEQYF.

This clone was picked up a small number of times. This chain joins TRBV30 and TRBJ1-4, with D possibly matching TRBD1 (5 bases). Germline values: CDR1 GTSNPN, CDR2 SVGIG (reference sequence). Trimming took 4 bases from V and 7 from J, leaving 13 bases between them. This CDR3 comprises 13 residues. CDR3 sequence (DNA): TGTGCCTGGACAACGAAAAGGGGTGAAAAACTGTTTTTT. Its protein product is CAWTTKRGEKLFF.

The chain has TRBV6-4 and TRBJ2-1; D not certain. Germline assignment: CDR1 MRHNA and CDR2 SNTAGT. This CDR3 spans 15 amino acids. Trimming pared 3 bases from V and 0 bases from J, leaving 9 bases between. CDR3 amino acids: CASSEGRSSYNEQFF. The CDR3 DNA reads as TGTGCCAGCAGTGAAGGACGGAGCTCCTACAATGAGCAGTTCTTC.

This clone showed up just a few times. The gene calls are TRBV2 and TRBJ1-5; no reliable D call. This CDR3 is 12 amino acids long. V lost 4 bases and J 7 bases, leaving 8 bases between the germline ends. The germline CDR1 and CDR2 sequences are SNHLY and FYNNEI. The CDR3 nucleotides read TGTGCCAGCAGTGGAATGGAACAGCCCCAGCATTTT. It translates to CASSGMEQPQHF. Full variable domain (rest looked up from reference TRBV2 and TRBJ1-5): EPEVTQTPSHQVTQMGQEVILRCVPISNHLYFYWYRQILGQKVEFLVSFYNNEISEKSEIFDDQFSVERPDGSNFTLKIRSTKLEDSAMYFCASSGMEQPQHFGDGTRLSIL.

This clone was seen only a few times. V gene TRBV7-9 combines with J gene TRBJ1-2; D is unclear. Trimming took off 0 bases at V and 6 bases at J, with 5 bases between the two ends. Germline V gives CDR1 SEHNR, CDR2 FQNEAQ (reference sequence). The length of the CDR3 is 12 residues. The CDR3 region is CASSLADDGYTF. DNA of the CDR3: TGTGCCAGCAGCTTAGCGGATGATGGCTACACCTTC.

The V call is TRBV30, the J call TRBJ2-1, with a weak D call TRBD2 (6 bases). Germline assignment: CDR1 GTSNPN and CDR2 SVGIG (reference sequence). The V and J ends lost 0 bases and 4 bases respectively, with 13 bases between them. This CDR3 is built from 15 residues. The CDR3 coding sequence is TGTGCCTGGAGTGTATCCTTAGCGGAATACAATGAGCAGTTCTTC. Protein: CAWSVSLAEYNEQFF.